This T cell receptor (beta chain) appears in the sequencing data of a study of T cells of healthy individuals. This clonotype has ten or more counts. V gave up 2 bases and J gave up 0 bases, with 6 bases separating them. The CDR3 contains 13 residues. CDR1 is SGHKS and CDR2 is YYEKEE in the germline V gene (reference sequence). TCRdb recomputed calls from the 5' RACE reads with MiXCR, one row per CDR3 protein. Of 60,000 to 70,000 distinct CDR3 sequences in the sample, about 16% were seen once. This sequence originates from a human donor in good health. The chain uses TRBV5-5 and TRBJ2-7, with unresolved D. In DNA form, the CDR3 reads TGTGCCAGCAGCTTCCTCAGCTCCTACGAGCAGTACTTC. As protein: CASSFLSSYEQYF.